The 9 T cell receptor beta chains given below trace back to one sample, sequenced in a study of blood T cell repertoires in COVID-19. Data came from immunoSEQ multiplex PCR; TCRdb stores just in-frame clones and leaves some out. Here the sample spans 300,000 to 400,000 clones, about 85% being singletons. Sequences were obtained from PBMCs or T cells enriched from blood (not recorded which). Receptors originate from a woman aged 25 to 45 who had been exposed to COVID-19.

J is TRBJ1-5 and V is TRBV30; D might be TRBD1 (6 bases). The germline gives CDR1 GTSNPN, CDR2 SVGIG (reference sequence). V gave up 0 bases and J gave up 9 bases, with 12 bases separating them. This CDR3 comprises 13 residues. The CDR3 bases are TGTGCCTGGAGTGTAGGGGGGGAAACGCCCCAGCATTTT. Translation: CAWSVGGETPQHF. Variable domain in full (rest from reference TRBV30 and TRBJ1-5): SQTIHQWPATLVQPVGSPLSLECTVEGTSNPNLYWYRQAAGRGLQLLFYSVGIGQISSEVPQNLSASRPQDRQFILSSKKLLLSDSGFYLCAWSVGGETPQHFGDGTRLSIL.

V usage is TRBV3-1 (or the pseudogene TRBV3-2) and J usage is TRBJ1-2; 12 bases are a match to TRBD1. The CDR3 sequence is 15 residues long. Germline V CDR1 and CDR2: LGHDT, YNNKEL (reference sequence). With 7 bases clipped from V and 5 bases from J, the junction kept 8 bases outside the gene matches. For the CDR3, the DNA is TGTGCCAGCAAAATGGGACAGGGGGCTGGGTATGGCTACACCTTC. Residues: CASKMGQGAGYGYTF.

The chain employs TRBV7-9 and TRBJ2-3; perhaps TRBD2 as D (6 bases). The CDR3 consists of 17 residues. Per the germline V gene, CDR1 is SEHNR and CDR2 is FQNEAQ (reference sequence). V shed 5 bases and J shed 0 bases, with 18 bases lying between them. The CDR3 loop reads CASSPSASVHSTDTQYF. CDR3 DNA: TGTGCCAGCAGCCCTAGCGCTAGTGTCCATAGCACAGATACGCAGTATTTT.

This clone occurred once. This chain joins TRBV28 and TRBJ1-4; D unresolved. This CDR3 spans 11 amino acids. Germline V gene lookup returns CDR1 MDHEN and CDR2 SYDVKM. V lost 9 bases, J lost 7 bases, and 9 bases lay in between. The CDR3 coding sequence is TGTGCCAGTCTGGCGGGTGAAAAACTGTTTTTT. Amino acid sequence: CASLAGEKLFF.

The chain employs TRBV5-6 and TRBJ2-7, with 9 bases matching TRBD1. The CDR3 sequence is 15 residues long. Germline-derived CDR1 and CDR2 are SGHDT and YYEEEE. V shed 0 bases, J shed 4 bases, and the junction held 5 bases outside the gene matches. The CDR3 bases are TGTGCCAGCAGCTTGGCCGGACAGGGGAGGTACGAGCAGTACTTC. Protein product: CASSLAGQGRYEQYF.

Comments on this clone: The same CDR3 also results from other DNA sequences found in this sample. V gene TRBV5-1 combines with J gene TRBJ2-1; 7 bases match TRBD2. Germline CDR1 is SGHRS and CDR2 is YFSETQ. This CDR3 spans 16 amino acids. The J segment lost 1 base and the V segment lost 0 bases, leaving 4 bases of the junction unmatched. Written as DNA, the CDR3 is TGCGCCAGCAGCTTGGGGGCTAGCGGATCCTACAATGAGCAGTTCTTC. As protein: CASSLGASGSYNEQFF. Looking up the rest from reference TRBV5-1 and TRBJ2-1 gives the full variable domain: KAGVTQTPRYLIKTRGQQVTLSCSPISGHRSVSWYQQTPGQGLQFLFEYFSETQRNKGNFPGRFSGRQFSNSRSEMNVSTLELGDSALYLCASSLGASGSYNEQFFGPGTRLTVL.

CDR3 in amino acids: CASSESGGATDTQYF. As DNA, the CDR3 is TGTGCCAGCAGTGAGAGCGGGGGGGCCACAGATACGCAGTATTTT. V usage is TRBV6-2 or TRBV6-3 and J usage is TRBJ2-3; 10 bases agree with TRBD2. Germline-derived CDR1 and CDR2 are MNHEY and SVGEGT. The CDR3 loop spans 15 amino acids. After removal of 5 bases from V and 2 bases from J, the junction contained 4 bases not matched to a gene.

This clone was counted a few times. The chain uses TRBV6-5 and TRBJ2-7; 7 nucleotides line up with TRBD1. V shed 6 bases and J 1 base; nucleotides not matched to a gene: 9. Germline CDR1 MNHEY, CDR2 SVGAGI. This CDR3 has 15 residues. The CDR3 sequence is CASSAPGQTSYEQYF. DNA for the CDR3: TGTGCCAGCAGCGCTCCGGGACAGACGTCCTACGAGCAGTACTTC.

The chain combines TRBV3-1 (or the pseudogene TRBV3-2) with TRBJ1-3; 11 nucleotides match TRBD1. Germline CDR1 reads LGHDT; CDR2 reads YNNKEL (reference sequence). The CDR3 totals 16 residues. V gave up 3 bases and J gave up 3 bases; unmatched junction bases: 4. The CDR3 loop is CASSQRGQGGGNTIYF. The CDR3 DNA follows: TGTGCCAGCAGCCAGAGGGGACAGGGGGGTGGAAACACCATATATTTT.